The entry that follows covers one TCR beta chain sequence. This sample was taken from a study of blood T cell repertoires in COVID-19. Across the study: Whether acute or convalescent, the COVID-19 samples came from the United States, Italy and Spain.

Clones were read by immunoSEQ multiplex PCR, and TCRdb kept only the in-frame ones, dropping some. The table lists some 350,000 clones, roughly 87% of them singletons. The sequencing input was PBMCs or T cells enriched from blood (not recorded which). The TCR originated in a woman in her twenties or thirties who had recovered from COVID-19.

The CDR3 sequence: CASSPLAGGSYNEQFF. DNA for the CDR3: TGCGCCAGCAGCCCCTTAGCGGGAGGTTCGTACAATGAGCAGTTCTTC. J is TRBJ2-1 and V is TRBV4-1; 10 bases align to TRBD2. Germline V gene data show CDR1 as MGHRA and CDR2 as YSYEKL. The CDR3 is 16 amino acids. V shed 4 bases and J 4 bases; nucleotides not matched to a gene: 7.